This is a list of T cell receptor beta chains from one sample in a study of T cell responses to AZD1222 COVID-19 vaccine. This table comes from immunoSEQ multiplex PCR, and its TCRdb copy is limited to in-frame clones, with some not included. The sample lists about 97,000 clones; around 89% were seen once. This sample comprised peripheral blood, obtained on day 0 of AZD1222 vaccination. The receptors were sampled from an adult in good health. The conserved cysteine and the conserved F or W are not part of the CDR3 here. The size field is filled for only some rows; it gives once, few, many or a size class.

clone_size cdr3_length j_call v_call cdr3_aa
. 12 TRBJ2-3 TRBV15 ATSRELATDTQY
. 12 TRBJ1-5 TRBV4-2 ASSQGQENQPQH
. 17 TRBJ1-3 TRBV9 ASSPRIMGGFGSGNTIY
. 13 TRBJ2-7 TRBV28 ASSLPGTPEVEQY
once 13 TRBJ2-1 TRBV11-3 ASSLGGAGGNEQF
once 12 TRBJ1-5 TRBV4-1 ASSPWGSNQPQH
. 16 TRBJ2-7 TRBV4-2 ASSQDSPTSGMGYEQY
. 14 TRBJ2-7 TRBV5-5 ASSFSFGGTSREQY
. 14 TRBJ1-4 TRBV4-3 ASSQGPPGLNEKLF
. 14 TRBJ2-1 TRBV19 ASSPSLAGEPNEQF
. 12 TRBJ1-2 TRBV19 ASSIAGSNYGYT
once 15 TRBJ2-5 TRBV28 ASSLGPAGGVKETQY
. 13 TRBJ1-4 TRBV9 ASSVGTATNEKLF
. 13 TRBJ1-3 TRBV6-5 ASSYDRGDGNTIY
. 14 TRBJ1-6 TRBV28 ASSSLDGSYNSPLH
. 15 TRBJ1-4 TRBV2 ASSFGGLGATNEKLF
. 12 TRBJ2-7 TRBV7-9 ASSFGQGMNEQY
. 12 TRBJ1-3 TRBV28 ASSLASRPDTIY
. 9 TRBJ2-1 TRBV20-1 SALPHNEQF
. 11 TRBJ2-7 TRBV28 ASTPPKGGEQY
once 12 TRBJ2-7 TRBV5-1 ASRGTASSYEQY
few 11 TRBJ2-1 TRBV10-2 ASSSPMGNEQF
. 12 TRBJ1-1 TRBV29-1 SVGTSTGGTEAF
. 10 TRBJ2-5 TRBV3-1/TRBV3-2 ASSQGWETQY
. 15 TRBJ2-1 TRBV10-1 ASSEASGGVPHNEQF
. 14 TRBJ1-4 TRBV5-1 ASSLVVGATNEKLF
. 13 TRBJ2-1 TRBV7-9 ASSSPAGPWGEQF
. 12 TRBJ1-2 TRBV6-6 ASGDRTETYGYT
. 14 TRBJ2-7 TRBV5-4 ASSSGERRNSYEQY
. 11 TRBJ1-2 TRBV9 ASSEGPTYGYT
. 13 TRBJ1-2 TRBV6-5 ASRAPGSANYGYT
. 14 TRBJ1-5 TRBV6-2/TRBV6-3 ASSQRGAGSNQPQH
. 12 TRBJ1-2 TRBV5-1 ASSFNTDGSGYT
. 14 TRBJ2-7 TRBV2 ASSEDRDLLSYEQY
. 14 TRBJ2-3 TRBV10-3 AISLAGGTNTDTQY
. 12 TRBJ1-1 TRBV3-1/TRBV3-2 ASSLISSGTEAF
. 11 TRBJ1-2 TRBV6-5 ASSYSPFYGYT
. 16 TRBJ2-1 TRBV10-3 AISDPPGLAGSYNEQF
. 11 TRBJ1-4 TRBV7-9 ASSRASNEKLF
. 12 TRBJ2-7 TRBV6-6 ASRHRDGWDEQY
. 13 TRBJ2-7 TRBV6-5 ASSYLGTGAYEQY
. 12 TRBJ1-1 TRBV7-2 ASSQTGPNTEAF
. 10 TRBJ2-3 TRBV12-3/TRBV12-4 ASSFLADTQY
. 14 TRBJ1-3 TRBV5-1 ASSLGPGTEGNTIY
. 14 TRBJ2-3 TRBV7-9 ASSPPGEASTDTQY
. 13 TRBJ1-5 TRBV7-9 ASSLGPSGDQPQH